This T cell receptor (beta chain) was obtained from a study of T cells after yellow fever vaccination (dated by TCRdb to the late 2010s). In the study overall: Libraries from fractions with low cell numbers were prepared with the SMART-Seq v4 Ultra Low Input RNA kit. To track T-cell clones before and after primary and booster YFV17D yellow fever vaccination, bulk TCR alpha and beta repertoires were sequenced longitudinally. Blood was collected at multiple timepoints before and after primary and secondary immunization, and bulk PBMC replicates and cell subsets were isolated. Two healthy male donors, one aged 18 to 30 and one aged 30 to 40 years, made up the cohort.

Sequencing was carried out with an Illumina NovaSeq 6000. TCR cDNA was synthesized by 5'RACE template switching, which introduced a universal primer site and unique molecular identifiers. cDNA synthesis was primed from both the TCR alpha and TCR beta constant segments. Libraries were amplified in two PCR steps, with sample barcodes and sequencing adapters added in the second step. Sequencing of the libraries was done on either Illumina HiSeq 2500 (2x100 bp) or NovaSeq (2x150 bp). Processing in the source paper ran as follows. MIGEC was used to demultiplex reads and collapse the reads into UMI consensus sequences, and MiXCR was used for V(D)J alignment. Vaccine-responding clonotypes were identified with edgeR using replicate PBMC samples, with FDR below 0.01 and a log2 fold change above 5 up to day 15 being required. Bulk clonotypes were assigned CD4 or CD8 identity according to which sequenced CD4 or CD8 repertoire held them at higher abundance. TCRdb reworked the public reads: Q25 trimming with fastp, MiXCR clone assembly, productive beta chains retained. Each CDR3 protein appears once, grouped with its most common genes and DNA. For this entry, the V and J calls and clone size follow TCRdb and not the study's own pipeline. This sample holds approximately 170,000 distinct CDR3 sequences; 11% were observed only once. The ten biggest clones cover 36% of the sample.

With regard to this clonotype: Its antigen is still unknown. Qualities for individual bases were not recorded, and no much larger clone is one base off.

In light of the paper, this sample's treatment or condition label describes: live attenuated yellow fever vaccine strain. PBMCs were isolated from peripheral blood using a standard Ficoll-Paque protocol. CD4 and CD8 T-cell fractions were isolated with Dynabeads CD4 and CD8 positive selection kits. TriZol was used to extract RNA from bulk PBMCs, from CD4 and CD8 fractions, and from dextramer-positive and dextramer-negative fractions. CDR3 length: 17 amino acids, cysteine to phenylalanine. Only the CDR3 DNA stays, 51 bases, in frame from base 1. Trimming takes 4 bases off V and 2 bases off J; junction bases not matched to a gene: 11. Reading the germline V gene gives CDR1 SNHLY and CDR2 FYNNEI. The research as a whole found: Compared with the primary T-cell response, the secondary T-cell response was weaker but faster, peaking on day 5 rather than day 15. A small fraction of clonotypes showed up in both the CD4 and CD8 compartments, probably as a result of convergent recombination. Because the study included only two donors, the extent to which the findings can be generalized is limited. Because abundant contaminating clonotypes from the bulk population could be contained in FACS-sorted repertoires, computational filtering was required. After the booster, most of the clones that had expanded following primary vaccination were detected again (approximately 95% of CD4 and 85% to 90% of CD8), which suggests that memory was broadly maintained.

This material consisted of CD8+ T cells sorted from PBMCs, taken 15 days after the yellow fever booster vaccination. Recombination connected TRBV2 to TRBJ2-3; 8 of the junction bases match TRBD2. This receptor was taken from a man between 18 and 35 years old who received the YFV17D yellow fever vaccine. The bases are TGTGCCAGCAGTGGATTAGTGGAGCGGGGGCCCACAGATACGCAGTATTTT. Its protein reads: CASSGLVERGPTDTQYF.